These 7 T cell receptor beta chains share one sample of origin, sequenced in a study of cytomegalovirus exposure and HLA in healthy donors. Primers included in the PCR were 60 Vbeta and 13 Jbeta primers. Measured with immunoSEQ multiplex PCR; TCRdb has only the in-frame clones, and not every one. Of about 130,000 clones in the sample, about four fifths were seen once. The material sequenced was PBMCs. These receptors all stem from a woman aged 40 to 50 in good health and CMV-seronegative.

There are a few counts of this clone. Germline is not matched at one junction end, which may reflect a read error. This rearrangement joins TRBV28 to TRBJ1-5; D unresolved. The germline gives CDR1 MDHEN, CDR2 SYDVKM. The CDR3 consists of 13 residues. The CDR3 nucleotides read TGCGCCAGCGGTTTCGGGTATGAACAGCCCCAGCATTTT. Translating gives CASGFGYEQPQHF.

The rearrangement uses TRBV29-1 and TRBJ2-1, with TRBD1 matching over 8 bases. CDR1 SQVTM and CDR2 ANQGSEA come from the germline V gene. Trimming removed 3 bases from V and 8 bases from J; junction bases left unmatched: 6. The CDR3 has 13 residues. The chain's CDR3 is CSVERQGMDEQFF. CDR3 in DNA: TGCAGCGTTGAGCGACAGGGGATGGATGAGCAGTTCTTC.

V is TRBV18 and J is TRBJ2-5; tentative D call: TRBD2 (6 bases). The CDR3 has 13 residues. The germline V and J ends were trimmed by 3 bases and 3 bases, with 8 bases remaining between them. The germline CDR1 and CDR2 sequences are KGHSH and LQKENI. As DNA, the CDR3 is TGTGCCAGCTCACCGCCGGGGGAAGAGACCCAGTACTTC. Protein sequence: CASSPPGEETQYF.

As concerns this clone: This same CDR3 is encoded by further DNA sequences in the sample. The gene calls are TRBV4-3 and TRBJ2-7; perhaps TRBD1 as D (6 bases). This CDR3 spans 14 amino acids. V was trimmed by 1 base and J by 3 bases, leaving 10 bases between them. CDR1 is LGHNA and CDR2 is YSLEER in the germline V gene. CDR3 nucleotide sequence: TGCGCCAGCAGCCAAGGCACGGACAGCTACGAGCAGTACTTC. This codes for CASSQGTDSYEQYF.

With regard to this clone: Other DNA sequences in the same sample also yield this CDR3. This chain uses TRBV10-3 with TRBJ2-3; unclear D gene. This CDR3 has 13 amino acids. V dropped 2 bases and J dropped 2 bases, with 5 bases sitting between them. The germline V gene has CDR1 ENHRY and CDR2 SYGVKD. The CDR3 DNA reads as TGTGCCATCAGTGAGCCCCTCACAGATACGCAGTATTTT. This encodes CAISEPLTDTQYF.

J is TRBJ1-3 and V is TRBV11-3; D possibly corresponds to TRBD1 (6 bases). CDR1 SGHNT and CDR2 YENEEA come from the germline V gene. With 5 bases removed from V and 0 bases from J, the gap between germline ends came to 8 bases. This CDR3 is built from 14 residues. The DNA for the CDR3 is TGTGCCAGCAGCCCAGGGGACTCTGGAAACACCATATATTTT. Its protein is CASSPGDSGNTIYF.

The chain links TRBV9 to TRBJ1-2; a weak D match, TRBD1 (6 bases). This CDR3 is 16 amino acids long. Per germline, CDR1 SGDLS and CDR2 YYNGEE. V was pared by 0 bases and J by 4 bases, with 16 bases between. The CDR3 coding sequence is TGTGCCAGCAGCGTAGATTCTATAGGGGGTACCTATGGCTACACCTTC. Its translation: CASSVDSIGGTYGYTF.